This T cell receptor (beta chain) emerged from a study of identical twins. This clonotype was counted between two and nine times. Its target is not known. Study observations and caveats: Models underestimated out-of-frame TCR alpha sharing in monozygotic twins. The conclusions drew on cross-sectional statistical analysis instead of tracking the same donors. Twins showed weaker excess sharing in their beta out-of-frame sequences.

The length of the CDR3 is 12 residues. The V end lost 4 bases, the J end lost 3 bases, and 7 bases lay between the germline ends. Germline CDR1 reads SGDLS; CDR2 reads YYNGEE. MiXCR, applied by TCRdb to the 5' RACE reads, yields one record per CDR3 protein. The top ten hold over 4% of the sample, which has 550,000 to 700,000 distinct CDR3 sequences, roughly 20% seen once. These same records also appear under a second study, on T cells expressing NK-cell markers. As that study records: All TCR beta repertoires analysed originated from sorted CD3+CD56+NKG2C+, CD3+CD56+NKG2C- and CD3+CD56-NKG2C+ T cells.

The sequencing input was PBMCs. The source of this sequence is a young woman in good health. The chain employs TRBV9 and TRBJ1-1; D possibly corresponds to TRBD1 (6 bases). The CDR3 reads CASSRTDTEAFF. CDR3 bases: TGTGCCAGCAGCCGGACAGACACTGAAGCTTTCTTT. The variable domain in full, with the rest retrieved from reference TRBV9 and TRBJ1-1, is DSGVTQTPKHLITATGQRVTLRCSPRSGDLSVYWYQQSLDQGLQFLIQYYNGEERAKGNILERFSAQQFPDLHSELNLSSLELGDSALYFCASSRTDTEAFFGQGTRLTVV.